This T cell receptor beta chain was identified in a study of CD8+ T cells in alopecia areata. Study overall: Oral tofacitinib (5 to 10 mg twice daily) was administered to treated patients. Tofacitinib was given for 6 to 18 months, then stopped for 6 months.

V was cut by 7 bases and J by 5 bases, with 14 bases left in between. Germline CDR1 SQVTM, CDR2 ANQGSEA. CDR3 size: 12 residues. The study's findings and limits: Mouse data revealed clearer TCR sharing than patient data did, a gap possibly tied to HLA. When scalp samples are sequenced, resident alphabeta T cells of normal skin are also captured.

RNA, once extracted, was reverse transcribed into cDNA for use as the sequencing template. Only in-frame clones appear in the TCRdb table, and some are missing; sequencing was by immunoSEQ multiplex PCR. The repertoire holds some 99,000 clones, nearly 45% seen once, with roughly 0.83% in the top ten. Worth noting for this clone: The antigen is undetermined.

This sequence was found in a human donor with alopecia areata. Sequencing used CD4+ T cells sorted from blood. The rearrangement joins TRBV29-1 to TRBJ1-2, with D maybe TRBD1 (5 bases). CDR3 amino acids: CSAFGGAYGYTF. The CDR3 nucleotides read TGCAGCGCATTTGGGGGTGCATATGGCTACACCTTC.